This TCR beta chain was observed in a study of PD-L1 blockade in urothelial cancer. About the research overall: T cells numbered a median of around 140,000 in the blood samples.

Generated by immunoSEQ multiplex PCR, the TCRdb table keeps only in-frame clones and is missing some. The sample includes some 71,000 clones, roughly nine tenths seen only once; the top ten take 3.4%. Overall study findings and caveats: Expansion of tumor-associated blood clones at 3 weeks was greater in durable-benefit patients.

About this clone: Antigen: not known.

Germline V CDR1 and CDR2: MGHRA, YSYEKL. The CDR3 has 16 residues. The V and J ends lost 3 bases and 4 bases, in that order; junction bases with no gene match: 8. The sample was PBMCs, taken around atezolizumab (anti-PD-L1) treatment. V is TRBV4-1 and J is TRBJ2-7; 11 positions agree with TRBD2. The receptor was derived from a man between 60 and 70 years old with urothelial cancer. CDR3: CASSHRISGGGYEQYF. CDR3 DNA: TGCGCCAGCAGCCATAGAATTAGCGGGGGGGGTTACGAGCAGTACTTC.